The 22 T cell receptor beta chains given below trace back to one sample, sequenced in a study of blood T cell repertoires in COVID-19. Sequencing was performed with immunoSEQ multiplex PCR; in TCRdb, only in-frame clones are kept and a portion is missing. Among around 300,000 clones, approximately 91% were seen once, and the ten largest hold 0.94%. The sample consisted of peripheral blood. The receptor source for this set is a woman aged 40 to 50 who had recovered from COVID-19.

The V gene is TRBV6-5, the J gene TRBJ2-3; tentative D call: TRBD1 (5 bases). Germline V gives CDR1 MNHEY, CDR2 SVGAGI. V gave up 11 bases and J gave up 2 bases, with 11 bases separating them. This CDR3 region has 12 residues. CDR3 DNA sequence: TGTGCCGCGCAGGGTAACACAGATACGCAGTATTTT. Its protein product is CAAQGNTDTQYF.

Comment on this clone: This same CDR3 is encoded by further DNA sequences in the sample. The V call is TRBV19, the J call TRBJ2-2, with D possibly TRBD2 on 5 matching bases. The germline V gene encodes CDR1 LNHDA and CDR2 SQIVND (reference sequence). V was shortened by 5 bases and J by 2 bases, with 12 bases between the two germline ends. This CDR3 has 15 residues. DNA for the CDR3: TGTGCCAGTAGTCCGCGGACGGGAAACACCGGGGAGCTGTTTTTT. Protein: CASSPRTGNTGELFF.

This clone was counted once. The chain employs TRBV28 and TRBJ2-1, with a tentative D call TRBD2 (5 bases). V was clipped by 5 bases and J by 0 bases, with 8 bases between them. This CDR3 is 14 amino acids long. The germline CDR1 and CDR2 sequences are MDHEN and SYDVKM. The CDR3 DNA reads TGTGCCAGCAGTCCTGACTACTCCTACAATGAGCAGTTCTTC. This gives the protein CASSPDYSYNEQFF.

The chain recombines TRBV4-2 with TRBJ2-5, with TRBD2 matching 11 bases. V dropped 1 base and J dropped 4; count of bases not matched to a gene: 5. Germline assignment: CDR1 LGHNA and CDR2 YNFKEQ. The CDR3 covers 16 residues. Here the CDR3 DNA reads TGTGCCAGCAGCCAAGCAGGTAGCGGGAGGGTAGAGACCCAGTACTTC. Translated: CASSQAGSGRVETQYF.

The chain joins TRBV11-3 to TRBJ1-1; no definite D call. Trimming pared 4 bases from V and 6 bases from J, leaving 12 bases between. The CDR3 is 13 amino acids. Germline lookup yields CDR1 SGHNT and CDR2 YENEEA. The CDR3 protein is CASSYEGQPEAFF. CDR3 nucleotides: TGTGCCAGCAGCTACGAGGGCCAGCCTGAAGCTTTCTTT.

The chain joins TRBV18 to TRBJ2-1, with 14 bases aligning to TRBD2. J lost 9 bases, V lost 3 bases, and 16 bases had no gene match. The germline V gene has CDR1 KGHSH and CDR2 LQKENI. This CDR3 spans 19 amino acids. The DNA for the CDR3 is TGTGCCAGCTCACCCAATCGAGAGCTGACTAGCGGGAGGGCAGGTGAGCAGTTCTTC. Its protein is CASSPNRELTSGRAGEQFF.

V is TRBV5-1 and J is TRBJ1-5; D ambiguous. The germline V gene encodes CDR1 SGHRS and CDR2 YFSETQ. The V gene lost 2 bases and the J gene lost 3 bases, with 9 bases spanning the gap. This CDR3 is built from 14 residues. CDR3 in DNA: TGCGCCAGCAGCTTCGGGGAGTTCAATCAGCCCCAGCATTTT. Translating gives CASSFGEFNQPQHF.

V is TRBV5-4 and J is TRBJ2-2, with 12 nucleotides matching TRBD2. Germline trimming cut 0 bases from V and 3 bases from J; bases unmatched to any gene: 6. CDR1 and CDR2 (germline): SGHNT, YYREEE (reference sequence). The CDR3 has 18 residues. The CDR3 DNA is TGTGCCAGCAGCTTGGGACTAGCGGGAGTTTCGTACACCGGGGAGCTGTTTTTT. This encodes CASSLGLAGVSYTGELFF.

The chain employs TRBV29-1 and TRBJ1-2; a weak D match, TRBD1 (5 bases). Trimming took off 4 bases at V and 8 bases at J, with 17 bases between the two ends. The germline gives CDR1 SQVTM, CDR2 ANQGSEA. The CDR3 is 13 amino acids. DNA for the CDR3: TGCAGCGTTGGGGGGGTTGTGACCCGCGGCTACACCTTC. Protein product: CSVGGVVTRGYTF.

A single count supports this clone. V and J are TRBV29-1 and TRBJ2-7, with 11 bases aligning to TRBD2. V gave up 5 bases and J gave up 2 bases; unmatched junction bases: 14. CDR1 SQVTM and CDR2 ANQGSEA come from the germline V gene. The CDR3 covers 17 residues. This CDR3 reads CSVTPPIGTSGTYEQYF. DNA of the CDR3: TGCAGCGTTACCCCCCCGATCGGGACTAGCGGAACCTACGAGCAGTACTTC.

The chain links TRBV11-2 to TRBJ2-1, with 11 nucleotides matching TRBD2. The CDR3 has 17 residues. The J segment lost 10 bases and the V segment lost 1 base, leaving 12 bases of the junction unmatched. The germline gives CDR1 SGHAT, CDR2 FQNNGV. Here the CDR3 DNA reads TGTGCCAGCAGCTTAGTAGGAGGCCTAGCGGGAGGATTCGAGCAGTTCTTC. Translating gives CASSLVGGLAGGFEQFF. The full variable domain, completed using reference TRBV11-2 and TRBJ2-1, is EAGVAQSPRYKIIEKRQSVAFWCNPISGHATLYWYQQILGQGPKLLIQFQNNGVVDDSQLPKDRFSAERLKGVDSTLKIQPAKLEDSAVYLCASSLVGGLAGGFEQFFGPGTRLTVL.

The CDR3 spells CASSYSYRTIQHEQYF. CDR3 sequence (DNA): TGTGCCAGCAGTTACTCCTATCGGACAATACAACACGAGCAGTACTTC. This chain joins TRBV6-6 and TRBJ2-7; TRBD1 is a possible D gene (5 bases). This CDR3 has 16 residues. Germline V lookup: CDR1 MNHNY, CDR2 SVGAGI (reference sequence). Trimming cost V 0 bases and J 5 bases, with 17 bases left between them.

The rearrangement links TRBV7-2 to TRBJ2-7; TRBD2 agrees at 7 bases. V gave up 4 bases and J gave up 2 bases; unmatched junction bases: 5. CDR1 is SGHTA, CDR2 FQGNSA, per germline. The CDR3 sequence is 14 residues long. The CDR3 is CASSSTAGTYEQYF. CDR3 coding DNA: TGTGCCAGCAGCTCCACAGCGGGGACCTACGAGCAGTACTTC.

This chain uses TRBV2 with TRBJ2-2, with no clear D. The CDR3 is made up of 11 amino acids. CDR1 SNHLY and CDR2 FYNNEI come from the germline V gene. Trimming stripped 7 bases from V and 10 bases from J, with 10 bases between. The CDR3 DNA sequence: TGTGCCAGCACGGCGGCCGAGGAGCTGTTTTTT. Its protein product is CASTAAEELFF.

The chain employs TRBV14 and TRBJ2-7; a possible D gene is TRBD1 (6 bases). Trimming removed 3 bases from V and 2 bases from J, with 8 bases in between. The CDR3 runs to 13 residues. Germline V gives CDR1 SGHDN, CDR2 FVKESK. The CDR3 is CASSHGGPYEQYF. The CDR3 DNA is TGTGCCAGCAGCCATGGGGGCCCCTACGAGCAGTACTTC.

The count of this clone is one. As DNA, the CDR3 is TGTGCCACCAGCAGAGTGCAGGGGTGGGATGGCTACACCTTC. Protein product: CATSRVQGWDGYTF. The gene calls are TRBV15 and TRBJ1-2; tentatively, D is TRBD1 (6 bases). Germline CDR1 is LNHNV and CDR2 is YYDKDF (reference sequence). The V end lost 1 base, the J end lost 6 bases, and 12 bases lay between the germline ends. CDR3 size: 14 residues.

The rearrangement uses TRBV19 and TRBJ2-7, with 9 bases that match TRBD1. The DNA end lines up better with TRBJ2-5; the J call may be wrong. The CDR3 is made up of 14 amino acids. Germline values: CDR1 LNHDA, CDR2 SQIVND (reference sequence). The CDR3 loop is CASSTTGGQETQYF. The CDR3 DNA is TGTGCCAGTAGTACGACAGGGGGCCAAGAGACCCAGTACTTC.

The chain employs TRBV3-1 (or the pseudogene TRBV3-2) and TRBJ2-2; 7 positions agree with TRBD2. CDR1 is LGHDT, CDR2 YNNKEL, per germline (reference sequence). This CDR3 comprises 16 residues. J lost 5 bases, V lost 0 bases, and 6 bases had no gene match. This chain's CDR3 is CASSQERRGKTGELFF. The CDR3 nucleotides read TGTGCCAGCAGCCAAGAACGGCGGGGGAAGACCGGGGAGCTGTTTTTT.

This clone was seen a single time. The chain links TRBV15 to TRBJ2-7, with D possibly matching TRBD1 (6 bases). V was shortened by 0 bases and J by 2 bases, with 11 bases between the two germline ends. The germline V gene encodes CDR1 LNHNV and CDR2 YYDKDF (reference sequence). The CDR3 contains 15 residues. CDR3 sequence: CATSRDGQGTYEQYF. CDR3 DNA: TGTGCCACCAGCAGAGATGGGCAGGGGACCTACGAGCAGTACTTC.

CDR3 DNA: TGTGCCAGCAGCCGCAATACAGTTTTGGTTGAAGCTTTCTTT. It is translated as CASSRNTVLVEAFF. V gene TRBV3-1 (or the pseudogene TRBV3-2) combines with J gene TRBJ1-1, with D uncertain. The CDR3 consists of 14 residues. CDR1 and CDR2 (germline): LGHDT, YNNKEL (reference sequence). Trimming took 4 bases from V and 7 from J, leaving 16 bases between them.

The chain has TRBV6-5 and TRBJ2-1; the match to TRBD2 covers 9 bases. V trimming: 6 bases; J trimming: 9 bases; junction bases outside the gene matches: 12. This CDR3 has 15 residues. Germline V gene data show CDR1 as MNHEY and CDR2 as SVGAGI. The CDR3 spells CASSQGLAGEAEQFF. The CDR3 DNA reads TGTGCCAGCAGCCAGGGTTTAGCGGGAGAAGCTGAGCAGTTCTTC.

This sequence joins TRBV5-1 and TRBJ2-3; D call uncertain. Between the trimmed V and J ends, which lost 0 bases and 4 bases, there was a span of 9 bases. The V gene's germline CDR1 is SGHRS and CDR2 YFSETQ. CDR3 length: 14 residues. In DNA, the CDR3 is TGCGCCAGCAGCTTGGCCGAGGCGGCAGATACGCAGTATTTT. Amino acids: CASSLAEAADTQYF.